The 25 T cell receptor beta chains presented below share a single source sample, sequenced in a study of spatial heterogeneity in lung cancer. Time point of the sample: blood at routine non-recurrence follow-up after resection. Unsorted tumor, nontumor lung tissue or cryopreserved PBMC supplied the whole RNA. TCRdb recomputed calls from the 5' RACE reads with MiXCR, one row per CDR3 protein. The sample yields 50,000 to 60,000 distinct CDR3 sequences, under 8% seen once. The source material was PBMCs, sampled at follow-up. These receptors originate from a female donor with early-stage non-small cell lung cancer.

This clonotype was detected ten times or more. The CDR3 sequence: CATSRDGADTQYF. CDR3 coding DNA: TGTGCCACCAGCAGAGATGGGGCAGATACGCAGTATTTT. The rearrangement uses TRBV15 and TRBJ2-3; D gene unclear. CDR3 size: 13 residues. Germline CDR1 reads LNHNV; CDR2 reads YYDKDF (reference sequence). Trimming removed 0 bases at V and 4 bases at J, with 5 bases between.

About this clonotype itself: A much larger clone lies a single base off, so this may be a read error. The chain combines TRBV11-2 with TRBJ2-7; the D gene is possibly TRBD2 (5 bases). The CDR3 spans 15 residues. The V end was cut by 3 bases, the J end by 2 bases, with 14 bases between. The germline gives CDR1 SGHAT, CDR2 FQNNGV. The CDR3 here is CASSFRTGGPYEQYF. DNA of the CDR3: TGTGCCAGCAGCTTTAGGACTGGCGGGCCCTACGAGCAGTACTTC.

This clonotype was seen at least ten times. The chain joins TRBV7-9 to TRBJ2-6, with no clear D. CDR3 size: 16 residues. CDR1 is SEHNR and CDR2 is FQNEAQ in the germline V gene (reference sequence). The V end lost 2 bases, the J end lost 4 bases, and 12 bases lay between the germline ends. CDR3 nucleotide sequence: TGTGCCAGCAGCTTAACGGCGAGGTCAGGGGCCAACGTCCTGACTTTC. Translating it yields CASSLTARSGANVLTF.

This clonotype has a count of ten or more. The J gene is TRBJ1-5, the V gene TRBV28, with a possible D match to TRBD1 (5 bases). The CDR3 is 14 residues long. Germline CDR1 and CDR2: MDHEN and SYDVKM. V was clipped by 3 bases and J by 5 bases, with 11 bases between them. The CDR3 bases are TGTGCCAGCAGTTTCGTCCAGGGCGATCAGCCCCAGCATTTT. It yields the protein CASSFVQGDQPQHF.

This clonotype was seen at least ten times. The CDR3 spells CASSLVGSEAFF. The CDR3, as DNA: TGCGCCAGCAGCTTGGTTGGTAGTGAAGCTTTCTTT. J is TRBJ1-1 and V is TRBV5-1; the D is unclear. Trimming shortened V by 0 bases and J by 7 bases, and 7 bases separated the two germline ends. CDR1 SGHRS and CDR2 YFSETQ come from the germline V gene. This CDR3 is built from 12 residues.

This chain joins TRBV2 and TRBJ2-1; 9 positions match TRBD2. The length of the CDR3 is 13 residues. The V segment lost 2 bases and the J segment 14 bases; nucleotides outside the gene matches: 7. Per the germline V gene, CDR1 is SNHLY and CDR2 is FYNNEI. CDR3 sequence: CASSERSGTSKFF. Here the CDR3 DNA reads TGTGCCAGCAGTGAAAGATCCGGGACTAGCAAGTTCTTC.

By its share, this clonotype is medium-sized. The chain employs TRBV18 and TRBJ2-7; 8 bases are a match to TRBD1. Trimming took 3 bases from V and 3 from J; bases not matched to a gene: 10. Germline lookup yields CDR1 KGHSH and CDR2 LQKENI. This CDR3 comprises 16 residues. CDR3 amino acids: CASSPGTGRRGYEQYF. The CDR3 nucleotides read TGTGCCAGCTCACCCGGGACAGGTCGGCGAGGCTACGAGCAGTACTTC. Based on the CDR3 plus reference TRBV18 and TRBJ2-7, the full variable domain is NAGVMQNPRHLVRRRGQEARLRCSPMKGHSHVYWYRQLPEEGLKFMVYLQKENIIDESGMPKERFSAEFPKEGPSILRIQQVVRGDSAAYFCASSPGTGRRGYEQYFGPGTRLTVT.

This clonotype was picked up a small number of times. This rearrangement joins TRBV20-1 to TRBJ1-5; D unresolved. The CDR3 runs 13 residues. CDR1 and CDR2 from the germline V gene are DFQATT and SNEGSKA (reference sequence). The germline V and J ends were trimmed by 6 bases and 5 bases, with 14 bases remaining between them. CDR3 in DNA: TGCAGTGCCTCCCCGTGGGGAGATCAGCCCCAGCATTTT. Encoded protein: CSASPWGDQPQHF.

This clonotype was seen many times. The rearrangement links TRBV3-1 to TRBJ2-1, with D hard to call. From germline, CDR1 is LGHDT and CDR2 YNNKEL (reference sequence). The CDR3 is 13 residues long. The V gene lost 4 bases and the J gene lost 6 bases, with 10 bases spanning the gap. In DNA, the CDR3 is TGTGCCAGCAGCCCGGGCCATTTCAATGAGCAGTTCTTC. Protein product: CASSPGHFNEQFF.

This clonotype was seen many times. The chain carries TRBV15 and TRBJ2-1; D may be TRBD1 (6 bases). From germline, CDR1 is LNHNV and CDR2 YYDKDF (reference sequence). V lost 0 bases to trimming and J lost 5 bases, with 11 bases between them. This CDR3 region has 15 residues. The CDR3 bases are TGTGCCACCAGCAGAGATTCACAGGGCGACAATGAGCAGTTCTTC. Protein: CATSRDSQGDNEQFF.

There are many counts of this clonotype. V is TRBV12-3 or TRBV12-4 and J is TRBJ1-2, with D possibly being TRBD1 (5 bases). The CDR3 consists of 14 residues. Trimming shortened V by 5 bases and J by 4 bases, and 14 bases separated the two germline ends. In nucleotides, the CDR3 is TGTGCCAGCAGTCTCCCGCCAGGGTTCTATGGCTACACCTTC. This encodes CASSLPPGFYGYTF.

This chain links TRBV20-1 with TRBJ2-3, with 9 positions matching TRBD2. The CDR3 runs to 15 residues. The germline V gene has CDR1 DFQATT and CDR2 SNEGSKA (reference sequence). The trim removed 3 bases at V and 2 bases at J, leaving 6 bases unmatched. The CDR3 is CSARGRLADTDTQYF. CDR3 in DNA: TGCAGTGCTAGGGGTCGACTAGCGGACACAGATACGCAGTATTTT.

This clonotype was counted at least ten times. The chain links TRBV2 to TRBJ2-3; D possibly corresponds to TRBD2 (6 bases). The CDR3 consists of 14 residues. CDR1 and CDR2 from the germline V gene are SNHLY and FYNNEI. V shed 8 bases and J shed 0 bases, with 12 bases lying between them. This chain's CDR3 is CASQTRFSTDTQYF. CDR3 nucleotides: TGTGCCAGCCAGACTAGGTTTAGCACAGATACGCAGTATTTT.

This clonotype was seen only a few times. This chain links TRBV7-9 with TRBJ1-1; 10 bases agree with TRBD1. CDR1 is SEHNR, CDR2 FQNEAQ, per germline (reference sequence). CDR3 length: 14 amino acids. V shed 5 bases and J 11 bases; nucleotides not matched to a gene: 11. CDR3 bases: TGTGCCAGCAGCGGCCCGGGACAGGGGCCGTGGGCTTTCTTT. Residues: CASSGPGQGPWAFF.

Ten or more counts support this clonotype. This chain joins TRBV29-1 and TRBJ1-1; the D gene is possibly TRBD1 (6 bases). Germline lookup yields CDR1 SQVTM and CDR2 ANQGSEA. V was pared by 6 bases and J by 8 bases, with 19 bases between. This CDR3 region has 13 residues. The DNA of the CDR3 is TGCAGCGTAGGCGCCCAGGGGTTGCGAGAAGCTTTCTTT. It is translated as CSVGAQGLREAFF.

The V and J genes are TRBV5-1 and TRBJ2-4, with D uncertain. Looked up from germline, CDR1 is SGHRS and CDR2 is YFSETQ. The CDR3 contains 14 residues. Trimming pared 2 bases from V and 11 bases from J, leaving 17 bases between. CDR3 sequence (DNA): TGCGCCAGCAGCTTCGATCCCCTCAACGGGTTTCAGTACTTC. This translates into CASSFDPLNGFQYF.

This clonotype was detected only a few times. This chain joins TRBV7-9 and TRBJ1-5; D not certain. The CDR3 is 12 residues long. Germline-derived CDR1 and CDR2 are SEHNR and FQNEAQ (reference sequence). V lost 5 bases and J lost 4, with 6 bases in between. CDR3 bases: TGTGCCAGCAGCCGAGCTAATCAGCCCCAGCATTTT. It yields the protein CASSRANQPQHF.

The chain is built from TRBV20-1 and TRBJ2-2; D is perhaps TRBD1 or TRBD2 (5 bases each). This CDR3 comprises 18 residues. Per germline, CDR1 DFQATT and CDR2 SNEGSKA (reference sequence). Trimming pared 2 bases from V and 1 base from J, leaving 20 bases between. The CDR3 nucleotides read TGCAGTGCTAGATCGGAATTGGGGACGGCCAAGAACACCGGGGAGCTGTTTTTT. Translating gives CSARSELGTAKNTGELFF.

This clonotype was seen only a few times. In nucleotides, the CDR3 is TGTGCCAGCAGCTTGGGAATGGACAGGCCCGCCGGGGAGCAGTTCTTC. Its translation is CASSLGMDRPAGEQFF. The chain is built from TRBV7-2 and TRBJ2-1; 7 bases agree with TRBD1. The CDR3 is 16 residues long. The V and J ends lost 3 bases and 10 bases, in that order; junction bases with no gene match: 15. Germline CDR1 is SGHTA and CDR2 is FQGNSA.

This clonotype has ten or more counts. The gene calls are TRBV15 and TRBJ2-3, with a tentative D call TRBD2 (6 bases). In germline, CDR1 is LNHNV, CDR2 YYDKDF (reference sequence). The CDR3 extends over 15 amino acids. Trimming removed 1 base from V and 1 base from J, with 9 bases in between. The CDR3 nucleotides read TGTGCCACCAGCAGAGGGGGGGTGGGCACAGATACGCAGTATTTT. This translates into CATSRGGVGTDTQYF.

This clonotype appeared many times. The chain combines TRBV5-1 with TRBJ2-5; D is possibly TRBD1 (6 bases). The CDR3 loop spans 14 amino acids. With 1 base removed from V and 2 bases from J, the gap between germline ends came to 9 bases. The germline gives CDR1 SGHRS, CDR2 YFSETQ. CDR3 amino acids: CASSLRQVQETQYF. Here the CDR3 DNA reads TGCGCCAGCAGCTTGCGACAGGTACAAGAGACCCAGTACTTC.

The sample holds many counts of this clonotype. The chain joins TRBV29-1 to TRBJ2-7; D perhaps matches TRBD2 (5 bases). CDR3 length: 14 amino acids. The V gene's germline CDR1 is SQVTM and CDR2 ANQGSEA. With 6 bases removed from V and 1 base from J, the gap between germline ends came to 16 bases. CDR3 protein: CSVVVGLQSYEQYF. The CDR3 DNA sequence: TGCAGCGTCGTAGTAGGACTCCAATCCTACGAGCAGTACTTC.

The rearrangement joins TRBV10-3 to TRBJ1-5; 7 bases line up with TRBD1. Trimming removed 2 bases from V and 0 bases from J; junction bases left unmatched: 4. The CDR3 sequence is 16 residues long. Germline V gene data show CDR1 as ENHRY and CDR2 as SYGVKD. The CDR3 DNA is TGTGCCATCAGTGAGGGGACAGTATATAGCAATCAGCCCCAGCATTTT. Its protein is CAISEGTVYSNQPQHF.

Ten or more counts support this clonotype. The chain joins TRBV5-1 to TRBJ2-7; 7 nucleotides align to TRBD1. This CDR3 comprises 14 residues. Germline CDR1 reads SGHRS; CDR2 reads YFSETQ. V gave up 3 bases and J gave up 2 bases; unmatched junction bases: 5. CDR3 residues: CASSSQGPTYEQYF. The CDR3, as DNA: TGCGCCAGCAGCTCACAGGGGCCTACCTACGAGCAGTACTTC.

This clonotype was seen a few times. The chain recombines TRBV11-2 with TRBJ2-1, with 14 bases aligning to TRBD2. This CDR3 has 20 residues. V was clipped by 6 bases and J by 0 bases; unmatched bases: 13. The germline V gene has CDR1 SGHAT and CDR2 FQNNGV. The CDR3 DNA reads as TGTGCCAGCAGGTCCTCCGGGACTAGCGGGGGATATCCCTCCTACAATGAGCAGTTCTTC. Its protein product is CASRSSGTSGGYPSYNEQFF.